The 4 T cell receptor beta chains presented below share a single source sample, sequenced in a study of shared clonotypes between healthy human individuals. The data were produced by immunoSEQ multiplex PCR, yet TCRdb's version contains in-frame clones alone and is incomplete. The table lists roughly 570,000 clones, 98% of them singletons. Naive CD8 populations comprised CD45RO-negative cells positively selected for CCR7, excluding terminally differentiated effector memory CD45RA+ cells. Material: naive CD8+ T cells sorted from blood. Receptor source: a man aged 30 to 45 in good health.

J is TRBJ2-5 and V is TRBV28, with D maybe TRBD2 (5 bases). Deletions cut 10 bases from V and 2 bases from J, with 14 bases between. The CDR3 loop spans 13 amino acids. Germline V gives CDR1 MDHEN, CDR2 SYDVKM. As DNA, the CDR3 is TGTGCCACTTCATGGACGGGACAAGAGACCCAGTACTTC. Residues: CATSWTGQETQYF.

The chain employs TRBV7-9 and TRBJ2-3; the match to TRBD2 covers 11 bases. CDR3 length: 16 amino acids. The V gene's germline CDR1 is SEHNR and CDR2 FQNEAQ (reference sequence). Losses at the gene ends were 0 bases for V and 5 bases for J; bases not matched to a gene: 4. The CDR3 region is CASSLATGLAGDTQYF. Here the CDR3 DNA reads TGTGCCAGCAGCTTAGCGACAGGACTAGCGGGAGATACGCAGTATTTT.

CDR3 nucleotides: TGTGCCAGCAACGCCGACGGCTCCTACGAGCAGTACTTC. Translation gives CASNADGSYEQYF. This chain connects TRBV7-9 to TRBJ2-7; no clear D gene. The V gene lost 7 bases and the J gene lost 0 bases, with 10 bases spanning the gap. CDR1 is SEHNR and CDR2 is FQNEAQ in the germline V gene (reference sequence). The CDR3 is 13 residues long.

The chain recombines TRBV7-8 with TRBJ2-7, with 7 nucleotides matching TRBD2. Unmatched junction bases numbered 11, after V lost 3 bases and J lost 3 bases. CDR1 is SGHVS and CDR2 is FQNEAQ in the germline V gene. The length of the CDR3 is 16 residues. The CDR3 protein is CASSFSSGGRHYEQYF. In DNA form, the CDR3 reads TGTGCCAGCAGCTTTTCTTCGGGGGGTCGGCACTACGAGCAGTACTTC.